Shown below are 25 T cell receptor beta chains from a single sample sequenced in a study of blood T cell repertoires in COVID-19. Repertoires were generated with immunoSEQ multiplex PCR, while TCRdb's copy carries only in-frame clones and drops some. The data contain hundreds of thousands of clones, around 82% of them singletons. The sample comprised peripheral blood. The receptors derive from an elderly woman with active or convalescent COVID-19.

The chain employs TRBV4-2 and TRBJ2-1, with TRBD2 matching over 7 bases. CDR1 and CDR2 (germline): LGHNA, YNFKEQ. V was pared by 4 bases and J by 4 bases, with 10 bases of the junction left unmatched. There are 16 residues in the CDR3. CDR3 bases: TGTGCCAGCAGCCCCCGTGGAGCGGGACCTTACAATGAGCAGTTCTTC. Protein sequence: CASSPRGAGPYNEQFF.

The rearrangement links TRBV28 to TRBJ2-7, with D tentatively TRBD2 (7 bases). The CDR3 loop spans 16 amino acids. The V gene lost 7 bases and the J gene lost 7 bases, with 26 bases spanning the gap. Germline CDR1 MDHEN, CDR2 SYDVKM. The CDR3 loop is CASIPQTAGARFEQYF. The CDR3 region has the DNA TGTGCCAGCATTCCCCAGACCGCGGGGGCCCGGTTTGAGCAGTACTTC.

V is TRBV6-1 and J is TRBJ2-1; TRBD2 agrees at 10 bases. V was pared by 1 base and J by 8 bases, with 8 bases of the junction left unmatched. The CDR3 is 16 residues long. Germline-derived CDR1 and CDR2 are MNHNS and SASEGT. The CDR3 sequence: CASSEVVTSGADEQFF. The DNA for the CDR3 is TGTGCCAGCAGTGAAGTGGTAACTAGCGGGGCAGATGAGCAGTTCTTC.

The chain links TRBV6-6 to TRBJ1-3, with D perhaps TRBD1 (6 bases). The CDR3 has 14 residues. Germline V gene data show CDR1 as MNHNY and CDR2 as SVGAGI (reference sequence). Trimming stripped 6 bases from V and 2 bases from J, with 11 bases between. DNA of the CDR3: TGTGCCAGCAGACAGACAGGCACTGGAAACACCATATATTTT. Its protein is CASRQTGTGNTIYF.

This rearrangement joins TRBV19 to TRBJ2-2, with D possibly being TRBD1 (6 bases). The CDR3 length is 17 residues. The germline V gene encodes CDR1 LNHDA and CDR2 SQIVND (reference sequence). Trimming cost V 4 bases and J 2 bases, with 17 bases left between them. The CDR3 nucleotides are TGTGCCAGTAGTAAGTCAGGGGTGACCAGAAACACCGGGGAGCTGTTTTTT. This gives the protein CASSKSGVTRNTGELFF.

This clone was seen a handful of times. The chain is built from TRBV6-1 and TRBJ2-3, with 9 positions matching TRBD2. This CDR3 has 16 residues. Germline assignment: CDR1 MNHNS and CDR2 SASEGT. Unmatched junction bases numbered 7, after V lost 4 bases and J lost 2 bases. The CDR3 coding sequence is TGTGCCAGCAGTGCTAACCTAGCGGGACACACAGATACGCAGTATTTT. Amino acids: CASSANLAGHTDTQYF.

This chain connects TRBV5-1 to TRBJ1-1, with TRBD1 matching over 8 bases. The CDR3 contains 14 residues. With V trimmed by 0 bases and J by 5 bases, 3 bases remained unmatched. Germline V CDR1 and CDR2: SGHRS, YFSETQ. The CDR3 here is CASSLAQGETEAFF. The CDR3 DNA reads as TGCGCCAGCAGCTTGGCACAGGGGGAGACTGAAGCTTTCTTT.

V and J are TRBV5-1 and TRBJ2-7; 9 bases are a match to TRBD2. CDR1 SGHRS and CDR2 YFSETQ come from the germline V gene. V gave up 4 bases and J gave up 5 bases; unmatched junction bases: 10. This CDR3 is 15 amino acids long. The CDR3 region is CASSLGTSRGDEQYF. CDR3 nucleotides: TGCGCCAGCAGCCTCGGGACTAGCCGCGGCGACGAGCAGTACTTC.

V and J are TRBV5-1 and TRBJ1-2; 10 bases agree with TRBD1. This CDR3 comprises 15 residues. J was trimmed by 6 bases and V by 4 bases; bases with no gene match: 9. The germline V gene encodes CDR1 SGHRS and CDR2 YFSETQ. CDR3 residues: CASSPETGGVNGYTF. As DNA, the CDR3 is TGCGCCAGCAGCCCAGAGACAGGGGGCGTAAATGGCTACACCTTC.

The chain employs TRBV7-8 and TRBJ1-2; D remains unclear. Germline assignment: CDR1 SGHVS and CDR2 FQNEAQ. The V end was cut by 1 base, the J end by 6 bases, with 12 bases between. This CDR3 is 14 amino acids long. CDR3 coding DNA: TGTGCCAGCAGCTTAGGTGGAAAGAGGGATGGCTACACCTTC. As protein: CASSLGGKRDGYTF.

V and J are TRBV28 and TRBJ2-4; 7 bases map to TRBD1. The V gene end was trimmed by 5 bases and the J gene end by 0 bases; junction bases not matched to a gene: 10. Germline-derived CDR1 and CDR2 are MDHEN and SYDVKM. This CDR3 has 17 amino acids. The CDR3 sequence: CASSPTGTVLAKNIQYF. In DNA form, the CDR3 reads TGTGCCAGCAGTCCAACCGGGACAGTCCTAGCCAAAAACATTCAGTACTTC.

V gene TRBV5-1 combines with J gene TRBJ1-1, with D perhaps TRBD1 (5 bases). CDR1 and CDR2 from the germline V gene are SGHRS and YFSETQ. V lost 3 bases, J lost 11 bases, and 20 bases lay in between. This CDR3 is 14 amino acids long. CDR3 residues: CASSSLFQGQYAFF. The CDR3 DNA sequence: TGCGCCAGCAGCTCGCTTTTCCAGGGCCAGTACGCTTTCTTT.

The CDR3 spells CASSLGGTGGTEAFF. The CDR3 DNA reads TGTGCCAGCAGTTTAGGAGGGACTGGGGGCACTGAAGCTTTCTTT. The V and J genes are TRBV28 and TRBJ1-1; D possibly corresponds to TRBD1 (5 bases). Per the germline V gene, CDR1 is MDHEN and CDR2 is SYDVKM. V lost 2 bases and J lost 4, with 14 bases in between. The CDR3 totals 15 residues.

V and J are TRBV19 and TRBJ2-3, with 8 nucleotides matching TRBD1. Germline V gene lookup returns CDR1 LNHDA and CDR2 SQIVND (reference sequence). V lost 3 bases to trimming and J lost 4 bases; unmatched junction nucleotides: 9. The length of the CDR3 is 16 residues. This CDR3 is CASSIDLYRGADTQYF. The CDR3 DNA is TGTGCCAGTAGTATCGATTTGTACAGGGGGGCAGATACGCAGTATTTT.

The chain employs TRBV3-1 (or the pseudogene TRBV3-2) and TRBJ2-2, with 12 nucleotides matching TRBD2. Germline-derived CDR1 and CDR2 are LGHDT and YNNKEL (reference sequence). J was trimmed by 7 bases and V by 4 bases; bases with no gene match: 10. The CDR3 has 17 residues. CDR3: CASSPASGRATSGELFF. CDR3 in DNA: TGTGCCAGCAGCCCCGCTAGCGGGAGGGCTACAAGCGGGGAGCTGTTTTTT.

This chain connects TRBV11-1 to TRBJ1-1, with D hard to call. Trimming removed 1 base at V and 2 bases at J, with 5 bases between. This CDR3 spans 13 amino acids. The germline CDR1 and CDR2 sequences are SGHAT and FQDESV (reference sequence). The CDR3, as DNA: TGTGCCAGCAGCTTAGGGCAAAACACTGAAGCTTTCTTT. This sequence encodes CASSLGQNTEAFF.

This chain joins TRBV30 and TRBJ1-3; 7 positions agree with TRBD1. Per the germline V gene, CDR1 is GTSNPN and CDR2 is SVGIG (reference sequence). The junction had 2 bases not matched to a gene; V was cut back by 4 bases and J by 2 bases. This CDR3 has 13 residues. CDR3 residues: CAWTTGAGNTIYF. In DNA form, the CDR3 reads TGTGCCTGGACTACAGGGGCTGGAAACACCATATATTTT.

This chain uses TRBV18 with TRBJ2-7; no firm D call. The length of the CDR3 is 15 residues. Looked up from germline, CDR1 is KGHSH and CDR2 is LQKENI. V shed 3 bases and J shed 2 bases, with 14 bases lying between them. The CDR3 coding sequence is TGTGCCAGCTCACCTCGAGCGACCGGCCCCTACGAGCAGTACTTC. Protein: CASSPRATGPYEQYF.

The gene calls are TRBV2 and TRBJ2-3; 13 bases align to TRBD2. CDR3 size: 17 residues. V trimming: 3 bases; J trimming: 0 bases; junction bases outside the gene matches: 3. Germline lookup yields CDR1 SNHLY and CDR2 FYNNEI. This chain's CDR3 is CASSDWTSGGSTDTQYF. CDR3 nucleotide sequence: TGTGCCAGCAGTGACTGGACTAGCGGGGGAAGCACAGATACGCAGTATTTT.

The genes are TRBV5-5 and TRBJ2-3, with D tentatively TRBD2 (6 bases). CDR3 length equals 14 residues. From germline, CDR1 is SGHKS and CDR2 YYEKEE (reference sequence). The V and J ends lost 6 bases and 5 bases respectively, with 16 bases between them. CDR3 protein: CASNGGRGRDTQYF. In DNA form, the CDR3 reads TGTGCCAGCAACGGCGGGCGGGGCCGAGATACGCAGTATTTT.

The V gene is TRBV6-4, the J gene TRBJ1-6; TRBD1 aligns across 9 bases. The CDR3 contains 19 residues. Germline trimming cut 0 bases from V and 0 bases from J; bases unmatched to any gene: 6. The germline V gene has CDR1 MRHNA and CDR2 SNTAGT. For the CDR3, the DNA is TGTGCCAGCAGTGACTCTATCGGACAGGGGAGCTCCTATAATTCACCCCTCCACTTT. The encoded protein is CASSDSIGQGSSYNSPLHF.

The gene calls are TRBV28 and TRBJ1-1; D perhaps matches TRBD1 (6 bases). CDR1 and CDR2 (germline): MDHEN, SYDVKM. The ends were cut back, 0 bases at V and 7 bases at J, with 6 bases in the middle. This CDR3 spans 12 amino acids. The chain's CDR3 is CASSLWDSEAFF. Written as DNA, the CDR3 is TGTGCCAGCAGTTTATGGGACAGTGAAGCTTTCTTT.

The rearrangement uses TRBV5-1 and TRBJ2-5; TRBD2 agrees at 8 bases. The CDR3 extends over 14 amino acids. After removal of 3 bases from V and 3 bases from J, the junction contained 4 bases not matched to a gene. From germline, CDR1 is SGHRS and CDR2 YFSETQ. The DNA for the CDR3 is TGCGCCAGCAGCTCGGGACTAGTAGAAGAGACCCAGTACTTC. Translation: CASSSGLVEETQYF.

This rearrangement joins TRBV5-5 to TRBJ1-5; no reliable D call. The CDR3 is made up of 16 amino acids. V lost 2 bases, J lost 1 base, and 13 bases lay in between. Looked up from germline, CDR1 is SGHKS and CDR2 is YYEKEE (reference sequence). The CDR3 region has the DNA TGTGCCAGCAGCTTTTCCCTTCTGGAGAGCAATCAGCCCCAGCATTTT. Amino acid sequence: CASSFSLLESNQPQHF.

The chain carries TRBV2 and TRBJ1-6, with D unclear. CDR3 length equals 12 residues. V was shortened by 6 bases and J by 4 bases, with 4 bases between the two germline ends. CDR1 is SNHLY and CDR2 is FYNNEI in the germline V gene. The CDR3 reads CASRAYNSPLHF. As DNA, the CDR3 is TGTGCCAGCAGGGCATATAATTCACCCCTCCACTTT.